Presented here are 7 T cell receptor beta chains from one specimen sequenced in a study of cytomegalovirus exposure and HLA in healthy donors. The PCR was carried out with 60 Vbeta primers and 13 Jbeta primers. The repertoire was sequenced with immunoSEQ multiplex PCR; TCRdb's copy has only in-frame clones and lacks some. The sample has 73,000 or so clones; over 60% are singletons. The specimen sequenced was PBMCs. The source is a middle-aged woman in good health and CMV-seropositive.

The chain couples TRBV7-3 to TRBJ2-2; D remains unclear. There are 13 residues in the CDR3. CDR1 and CDR2 (germline): SGHTA, FQGTGA. V lost 1 base and J 6 bases, leaving 6 bases between the germline ends. CDR3 DNA: TGTGCCAGCAGCTTAAGTCTCTCCGGGGAGCTGTTTTTT. This sequence encodes CASSLSLSGELFF.

V gene TRBV7-9 combines with J gene TRBJ1-4; 8 bases are a match to TRBD1. There are 15 residues in the CDR3. The V and J ends lost 5 bases and 7 bases, in that order; junction bases with no gene match: 9. Germline V gene lookup returns CDR1 SEHNR and CDR2 FQNEAQ (reference sequence). The CDR3 region is CASSPQGALGEKLFF. The CDR3 coding sequence is TGTGCCAGCAGCCCCCAGGGGGCCTTAGGTGAAAAACTGTTTTTT.

The sample holds a few counts of this clone. CDR3 in amino acids: CASSRIGTSSYNEQFF. CDR3 in DNA: TGTGCCAGCAGCCGTATCGGGACTAGCAGCTACAATGAGCAGTTCTTC. V usage is TRBV11-2 and J usage is TRBJ2-1; 9 nucleotides match TRBD2. V dropped 5 bases and J dropped 3; count of bases not matched to a gene: 8. The CDR3 consists of 16 residues. Looked up from germline, CDR1 is SGHAT and CDR2 is FQNNGV.

V is TRBV7-9 and J is TRBJ2-3; no reliable D call. The V gene's germline CDR1 is SEHNR and CDR2 FQNEAQ (reference sequence). This CDR3 has 10 residues. V lost 2 bases to trimming and J lost 9 bases, with 3 bases between them. The CDR3 DNA reads TGTGCCAGCAGCTTACAGACGCAGTATTTT. Amino acid sequence: CASSLQTQYF.

The chain is built from TRBV5-1 and TRBJ2-7; TRBD1 might be the D (6 bases). The CDR3 runs 15 residues. Germline CDR1 reads SGHRS; CDR2 reads YFSETQ. V was trimmed by 4 bases and J by 0 bases, leaving 14 bases between them. CDR3 loop: CASSPTGKNSYEQYF. DNA of the CDR3: TGCGCCAGCAGCCCGACAGGCAAAAACTCCTACGAGCAGTACTTC.

Only one count was recorded for this clone. This chain joins TRBV7-2 and TRBJ1-5; D is unresolved. There are 16 residues in the CDR3. V lost 4 bases and J lost 0, with 13 bases in between. Germline lookup yields CDR1 SGHTA and CDR2 FQGNSA. In nucleotides, the CDR3 is TGTGCCAGCAGCTCAAGAGGATTACATAGCAATCAGCCCCAGCATTTT. This encodes CASSSRGLHSNQPQHF.

The chain recombines TRBV7-2 with TRBJ2-3; possibly TRBD2 for D (5 bases). CDR3 length: 14 residues. V was clipped by 8 bases and J by 2 bases, with 14 bases between them. The germline gives CDR1 SGHTA, CDR2 FQGNSA. CDR3 in amino acids: CASAAGFNTDTQYF. CDR3 coding DNA: TGTGCCAGCGCGGCGGGTTTCAACACAGATACGCAGTATTTT.